One sample yielded the 7 T cell receptor beta chains listed below, sequenced in a study of HIV-infected patients and healthy controls. TCRdb used MiXCR to reprocess the 5' RACE reads, holding one entry per CDR3 protein. The sample carries around 62,000 distinct CDR3 sequences, about a fifth recorded once. The specimen sequenced was CD4+ T cells from blood. The receptors originated from a human donor in good health.

For this clonotype: A clone one base away is much larger, so this may be a read error. This chain uses TRBV20-1 with TRBJ1-6; D is undetermined. CDR1 DFQATT and CDR2 SNEGSKA come from the germline V gene (reference sequence). The CDR3 runs to 14 residues. The CDR3 loop reads CSARVGVQNSPPHF. CDR3 in DNA: TGCAGTGCTAGAGTCGGGGTGCAGAATTCACCCCCCCACTTT.

This chain uses TRBV19 with TRBJ2-1, with unresolved D. This CDR3 comprises 11 residues. CDR1 and CDR2 (germline): LNHDA, SQIVND (reference sequence). The V and J ends lost 5 bases and 5 bases respectively, with 4 bases between them. The DNA for the CDR3 is TGTGCCAGTAGTCGCAACAATGAGCAGTTCTTC. The encoded protein is CASSRNNEQFF.

V is TRBV3-1 and J is TRBJ1-6; TRBD1 matches at 7 bases. Losses at the gene ends were 4 bases for V and 5 bases for J; bases not matched to a gene: 5. Per the germline V gene, CDR1 is LGHDT and CDR2 is YNNKEL (reference sequence). The CDR3 spans 15 residues. CDR3 sequence reads: CASSRDRADNSPLHF. The CDR3 DNA sequence: TGTGCCAGCAGCCGCGACAGGGCCGATAATTCACCCCTCCACTTT.

J is TRBJ1-6 and V is TRBV30; 9 positions match TRBD1. Trimming at V came to 3 bases and at J to 7 bases, leaving 4 bases not matched to a gene. Germline V gene data show CDR1 as GTSNPN and CDR2 as SVGIG (reference sequence). This CDR3 has 14 amino acids. The DNA for the CDR3 is TGTGCCTGGAGGACAGGGGGAGACAATTCACCCCTCCACTTT. Amino acid sequence: CAWRTGGDNSPLHF.

V usage is TRBV19 and J usage is TRBJ2-1; the match to TRBD1 covers 8 bases. The CDR3 has 13 amino acids. Trimming took 4 bases from V and 8 from J; bases not matched to a gene: 4. In germline, CDR1 is LNHDA, CDR2 SQIVND (reference sequence). CDR3 in DNA: TGTGCCAGTAGTAGTTCCAGGGGGCATGAGCAGTTCTTC. This sequence encodes CASSSSRGHEQFF. The whole variable domain, remainder taken from reference TRBV19 and TRBJ2-1, is DGGITQSPKYLFRKEGQNVTLSCEQNLNHDAMYWYRQDPGQGLRLIYYSQIVNDFQKGDIAEGYSVSREKKESFPLTVTSAQKNPTAFYLCASSSSRGHEQFFGPGTRLTVL.

The sample holds one count of this clonotype. The rearrangement uses TRBV30 and TRBJ1-2; tentatively, D is TRBD1 (5 bases). The ends were cut back, 2 bases at V and 2 bases at J, with 12 bases in the middle. The CDR3 totals 14 residues. Germline V CDR1 and CDR2: GTSNPN, SVGIG (reference sequence). This chain's CDR3 is CAWSLPGGNYGYTF. As DNA, the CDR3 is TGTGCCTGGAGTCTGCCGGGGGGGAACTATGGCTACACCTTC.

The chain combines TRBV7-3 with TRBJ2-3; a weak D match, TRBD1 (5 bases). This CDR3 comprises 15 residues. Trimming left V 1 base short and J 2 bases short, with 10 bases between. Germline V gives CDR1 SGHTA, CDR2 FQGTGA. CDR3: CASSLRGGPTDTQYF. For the CDR3, the DNA is TGTGCCAGCAGCTTAAGGGGCGGACCCACAGATACGCAGTATTTT.